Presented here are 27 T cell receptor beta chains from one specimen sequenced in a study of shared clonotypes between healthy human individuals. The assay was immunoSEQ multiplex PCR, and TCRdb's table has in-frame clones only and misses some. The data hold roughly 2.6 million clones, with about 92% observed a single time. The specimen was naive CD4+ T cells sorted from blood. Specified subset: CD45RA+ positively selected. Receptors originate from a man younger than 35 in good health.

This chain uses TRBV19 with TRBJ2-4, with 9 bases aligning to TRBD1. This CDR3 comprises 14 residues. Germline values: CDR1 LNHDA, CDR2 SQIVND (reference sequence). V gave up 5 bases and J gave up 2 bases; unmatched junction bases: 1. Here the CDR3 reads CASSGQGPKNIQYF. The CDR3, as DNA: TGTGCCAGTAGTGGACAGGGGCCCAAAAACATTCAGTACTTC.

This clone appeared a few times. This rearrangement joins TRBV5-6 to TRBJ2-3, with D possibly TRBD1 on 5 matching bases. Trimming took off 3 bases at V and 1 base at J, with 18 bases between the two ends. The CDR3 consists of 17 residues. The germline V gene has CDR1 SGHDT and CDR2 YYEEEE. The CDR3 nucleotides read TGTGCCAGCAGCTGGGGCCGGCAGGAACCGGGCACAGATACGCAGTATTTT. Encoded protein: CASSWGRQEPGTDTQYF.

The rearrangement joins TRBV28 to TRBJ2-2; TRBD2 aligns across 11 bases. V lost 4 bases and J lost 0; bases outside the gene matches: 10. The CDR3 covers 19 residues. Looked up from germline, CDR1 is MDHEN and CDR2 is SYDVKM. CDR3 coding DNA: TGTGCCAGCAGTTCCCCCGGGACTAGCGGACTCTCGAACACCGGGGAGCTGTTTTTT. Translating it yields CASSSPGTSGLSNTGELFF.

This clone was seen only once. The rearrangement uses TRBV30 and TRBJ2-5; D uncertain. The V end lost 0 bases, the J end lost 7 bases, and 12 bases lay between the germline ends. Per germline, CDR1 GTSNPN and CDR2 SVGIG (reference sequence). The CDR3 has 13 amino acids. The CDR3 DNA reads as TGTGCCTGGAGTGTAGGATTGGAAGGGACCCAGTACTTC. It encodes CAWSVGLEGTQYF.

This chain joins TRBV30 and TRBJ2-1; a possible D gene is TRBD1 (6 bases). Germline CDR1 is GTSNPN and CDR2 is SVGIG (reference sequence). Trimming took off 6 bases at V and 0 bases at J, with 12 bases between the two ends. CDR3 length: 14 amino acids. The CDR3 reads CACIRGSSYNEQFF. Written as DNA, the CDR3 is TGTGCCTGCATCAGGGGATCCTCCTACAATGAGCAGTTCTTC.

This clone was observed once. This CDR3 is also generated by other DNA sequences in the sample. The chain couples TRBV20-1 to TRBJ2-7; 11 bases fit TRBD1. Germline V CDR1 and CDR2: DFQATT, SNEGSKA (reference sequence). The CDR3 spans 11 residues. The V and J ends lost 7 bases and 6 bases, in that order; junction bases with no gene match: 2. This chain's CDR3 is CSGDRGIEQYF. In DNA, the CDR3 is TGCAGTGGGGACAGGGGGATCGAGCAGTACTTC.

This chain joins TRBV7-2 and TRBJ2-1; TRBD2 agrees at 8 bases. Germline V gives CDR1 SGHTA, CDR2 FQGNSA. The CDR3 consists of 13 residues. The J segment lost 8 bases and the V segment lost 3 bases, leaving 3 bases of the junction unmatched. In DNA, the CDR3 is TGTGCCAGCAGCTTCCTAGCGGGCTATGAGCAGTTCTTC. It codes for CASSFLAGYEQFF.

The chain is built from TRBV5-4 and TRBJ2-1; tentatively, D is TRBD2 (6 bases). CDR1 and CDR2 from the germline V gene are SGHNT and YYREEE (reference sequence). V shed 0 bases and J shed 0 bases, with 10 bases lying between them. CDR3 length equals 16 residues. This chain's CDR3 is CASSLVSGSSYNEQFF. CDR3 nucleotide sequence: TGTGCCAGCAGCTTGGTTTCCGGGAGCTCCTACAATGAGCAGTTCTTC.

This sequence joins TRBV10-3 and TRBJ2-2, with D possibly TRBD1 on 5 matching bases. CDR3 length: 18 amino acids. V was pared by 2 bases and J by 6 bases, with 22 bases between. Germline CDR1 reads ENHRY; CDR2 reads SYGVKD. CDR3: CAISEVGLSVIYAGELFF. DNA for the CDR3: TGTGCCATCAGTGAGGTGGGGCTCAGTGTAATTTACGCCGGGGAGCTGTTTTTT.

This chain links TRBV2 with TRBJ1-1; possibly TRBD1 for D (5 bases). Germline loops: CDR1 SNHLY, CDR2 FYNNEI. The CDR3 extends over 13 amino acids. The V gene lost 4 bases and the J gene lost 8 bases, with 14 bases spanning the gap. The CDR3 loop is CASSVFGTGEAFF. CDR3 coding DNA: TGTGCCAGCAGTGTGTTCGGGACGGGGGAAGCTTTCTTT.

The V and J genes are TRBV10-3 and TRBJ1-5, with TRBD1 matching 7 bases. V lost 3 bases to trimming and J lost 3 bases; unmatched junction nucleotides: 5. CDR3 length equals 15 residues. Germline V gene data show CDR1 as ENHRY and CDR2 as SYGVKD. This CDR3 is CAISDGQGDNQPQHF. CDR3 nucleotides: TGTGCCATCAGTGATGGGCAGGGGGACAATCAGCCCCAGCATTTT.

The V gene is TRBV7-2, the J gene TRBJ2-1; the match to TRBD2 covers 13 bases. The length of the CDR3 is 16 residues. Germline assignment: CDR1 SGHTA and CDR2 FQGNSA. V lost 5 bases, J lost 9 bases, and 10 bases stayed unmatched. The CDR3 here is CASSLRTSGSGSEQFF. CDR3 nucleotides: TGTGCCAGCAGCCTTCGGACTAGCGGGAGTGGTAGTGAGCAGTTCTTC.

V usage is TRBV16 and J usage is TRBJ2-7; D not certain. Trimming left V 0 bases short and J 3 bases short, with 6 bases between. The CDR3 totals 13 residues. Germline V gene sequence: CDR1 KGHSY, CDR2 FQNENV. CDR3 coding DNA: TGTGCCAGCAGCCAATCTTCAAACTACGAGCAGTACTTC. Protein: CASSQSSNYEQYF.

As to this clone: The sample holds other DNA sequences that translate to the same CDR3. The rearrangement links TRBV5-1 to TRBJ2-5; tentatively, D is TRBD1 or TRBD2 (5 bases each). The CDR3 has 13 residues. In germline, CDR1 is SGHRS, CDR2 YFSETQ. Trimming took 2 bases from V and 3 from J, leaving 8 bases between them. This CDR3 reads CASSLGTKETQYF. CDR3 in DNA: TGCGCCAGCAGCTTAGGGACGAAAGAGACCCAGTACTTC. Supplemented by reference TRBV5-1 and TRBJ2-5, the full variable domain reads KAGVTQTPRYLIKTRGQQVTLSCSPISGHRSVSWYQQTPGQGLQFLFEYFSETQRNKGNFPGRFSGRQFSNSRSEMNVSTLELGDSALYLCASSLGTKETQYFGPGTRLLVL.

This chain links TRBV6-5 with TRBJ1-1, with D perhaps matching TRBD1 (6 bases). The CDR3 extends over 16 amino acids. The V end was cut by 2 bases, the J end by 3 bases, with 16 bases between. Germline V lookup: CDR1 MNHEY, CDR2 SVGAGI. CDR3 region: CASSYGIFTGYTEAFF. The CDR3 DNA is TGTGCCAGCAGTTACGGGATCTTTACAGGGTACACTGAAGCTTTCTTT.

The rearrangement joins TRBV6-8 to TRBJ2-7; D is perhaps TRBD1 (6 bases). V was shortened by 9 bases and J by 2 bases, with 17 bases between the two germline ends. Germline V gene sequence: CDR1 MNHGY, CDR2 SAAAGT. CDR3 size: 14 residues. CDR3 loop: CARVGAGHPYEQYF. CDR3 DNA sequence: TGTGCCAGGGTGGGGGCAGGTCATCCCTACGAGCAGTACTTC.

The DNA for the CDR3 is TGTGCCAGCAGTCCTCCCTGGACAGGGAACGAGCAGTACTTC. Translated: CASSPPWTGNEQYF. V usage is TRBV28 and J usage is TRBJ2-7; 8 bases line up with TRBD1. Germline V lookup: CDR1 MDHEN, CDR2 SYDVKM. The CDR3 sequence is 14 residues long. V was pared by 5 bases and J by 5 bases, with 8 bases of the junction left unmatched.

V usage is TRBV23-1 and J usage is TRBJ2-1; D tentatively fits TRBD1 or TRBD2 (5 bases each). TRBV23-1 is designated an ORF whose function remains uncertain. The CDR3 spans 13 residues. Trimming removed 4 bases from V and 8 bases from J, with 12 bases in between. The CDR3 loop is CASSRALGDEQFF. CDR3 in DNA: TGCGCCAGCAGTCGGGCCCTGGGGGATGAGCAGTTCTTC.

In DNA, the CDR3 is TGTGCCAGCAGCCAGCCAGTCCCGGGGACAGGGCTATACGAGCAGTACTTC. Protein: CASSQPVPGTGLYEQYF. The chain joins TRBV16 to TRBJ2-7, with 9 bases fitting TRBD1. Germline V lookup: CDR1 KGHSY, CDR2 FQNENV. The trim removed 3 bases at V and 4 bases at J, leaving 13 bases unmatched. The CDR3 runs to 17 residues.

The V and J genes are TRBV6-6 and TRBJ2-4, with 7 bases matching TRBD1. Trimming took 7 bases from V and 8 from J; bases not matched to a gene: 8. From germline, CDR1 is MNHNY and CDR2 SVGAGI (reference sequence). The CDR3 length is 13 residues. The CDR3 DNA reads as TGTGCCAGCATGAGGGGGCGTTTGGACATTCAGTACTTC. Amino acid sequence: CASMRGRLDIQYF.

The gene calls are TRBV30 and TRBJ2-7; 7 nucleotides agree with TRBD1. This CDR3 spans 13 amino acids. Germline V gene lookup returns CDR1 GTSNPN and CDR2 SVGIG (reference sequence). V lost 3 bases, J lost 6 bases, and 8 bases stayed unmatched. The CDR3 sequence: CAWRETGIGEQYF. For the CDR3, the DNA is TGTGCCTGGAGGGAGACAGGGATCGGCGAGCAGTACTTC.

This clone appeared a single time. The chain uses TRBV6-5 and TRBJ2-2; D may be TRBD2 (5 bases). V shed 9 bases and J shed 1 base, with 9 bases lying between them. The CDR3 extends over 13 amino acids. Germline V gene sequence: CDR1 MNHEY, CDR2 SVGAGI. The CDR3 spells CASTGRNTGELFF. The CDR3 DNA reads TGTGCCAGTACGGGAAGGAACACCGGGGAGCTGTTTTTT.

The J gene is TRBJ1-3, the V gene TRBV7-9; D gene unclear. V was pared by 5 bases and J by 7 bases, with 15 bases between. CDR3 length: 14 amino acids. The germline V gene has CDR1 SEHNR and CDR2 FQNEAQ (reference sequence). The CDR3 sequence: CASSPQKNGNTIYF. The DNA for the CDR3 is TGTGCCAGCAGCCCACAGAAAAACGGGAACACCATATATTTT.

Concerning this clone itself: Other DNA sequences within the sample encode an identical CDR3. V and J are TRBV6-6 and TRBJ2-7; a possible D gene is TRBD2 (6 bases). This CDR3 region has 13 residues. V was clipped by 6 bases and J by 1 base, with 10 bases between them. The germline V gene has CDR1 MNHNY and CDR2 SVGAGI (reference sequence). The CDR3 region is CASSYGGSYEQYF. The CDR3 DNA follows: TGTGCCAGCAGCTACGGGGGTTCCTACGAGCAGTACTTC.

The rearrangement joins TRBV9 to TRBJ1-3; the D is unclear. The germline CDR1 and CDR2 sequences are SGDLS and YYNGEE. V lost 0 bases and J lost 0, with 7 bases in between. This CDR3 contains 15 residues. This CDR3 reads CASSVGLGSGNTIYF. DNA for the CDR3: TGTGCCAGCAGCGTAGGTCTGGGCTCTGGAAACACCATATATTTT.

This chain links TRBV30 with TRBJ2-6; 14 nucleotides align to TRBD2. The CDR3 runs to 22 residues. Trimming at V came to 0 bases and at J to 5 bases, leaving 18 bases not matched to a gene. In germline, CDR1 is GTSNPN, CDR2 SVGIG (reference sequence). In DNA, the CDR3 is TGTGCCTGGAGTGTTAGGACTAGCGGGAGGATCAACTCTGGGTCATGGGCCAACGTCCTGACTTTC. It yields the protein CAWSVRTSGRINSGSWANVLTF.

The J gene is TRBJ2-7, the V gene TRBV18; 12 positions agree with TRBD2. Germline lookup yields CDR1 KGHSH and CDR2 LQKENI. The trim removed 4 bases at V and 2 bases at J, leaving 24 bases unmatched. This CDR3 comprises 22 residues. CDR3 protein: CASSLKRGRGLAGVLSTYEQYF. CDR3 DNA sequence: TGTGCCAGCTCACTAAAAAGGGGCCGGGGACTAGCGGGTGTACTTTCGACCTACGAGCAGTACTTC.